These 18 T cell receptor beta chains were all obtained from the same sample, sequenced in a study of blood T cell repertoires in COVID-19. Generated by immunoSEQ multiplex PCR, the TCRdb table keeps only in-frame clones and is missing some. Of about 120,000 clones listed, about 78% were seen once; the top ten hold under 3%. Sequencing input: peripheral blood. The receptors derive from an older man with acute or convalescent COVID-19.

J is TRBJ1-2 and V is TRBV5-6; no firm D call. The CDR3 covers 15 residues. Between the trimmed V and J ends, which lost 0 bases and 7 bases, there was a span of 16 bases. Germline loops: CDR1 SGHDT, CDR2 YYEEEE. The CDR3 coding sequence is TGTGCCAGCAGCTTGGGGTCTGTTCAGGCAACTGGCTACACCTTC. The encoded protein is CASSLGSVQATGYTF.

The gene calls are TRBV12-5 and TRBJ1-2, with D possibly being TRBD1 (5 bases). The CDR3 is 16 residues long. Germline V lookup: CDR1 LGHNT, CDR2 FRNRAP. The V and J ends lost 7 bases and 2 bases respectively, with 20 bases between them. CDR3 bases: TGTGCTAGTGCCACCTGGGGCGGGGCGTCAAACTATGGCTACACCTTC. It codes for CASATWGGASNYGYTF.

This CDR3 reads CASTLSWANTEAFF. The CDR3 DNA reads as TGTGCCAGCACCCTCTCTTGGGCAAACACTGAAGCTTTCTTT. The rearrangement joins TRBV5-5 to TRBJ1-1; D uncertain. V was cut by 6 bases and J by 2 bases, with 14 bases left in between. The CDR3 consists of 14 residues. Germline values: CDR1 SGHKS, CDR2 YYEKEE (reference sequence). The complete variable domain, with remaining parts taken from reference TRBV5-5 and TRBJ1-1, reads DAGVTQSPTHLIKTRGQQVTLRCSPISGHKSVSWYQQVLGQGPQFIFQYYEKEERGRGNFPDRFSARQFPNYSSELNVNALLLGDSALYLCASTLSWANTEAFFGQGTRLTVV.

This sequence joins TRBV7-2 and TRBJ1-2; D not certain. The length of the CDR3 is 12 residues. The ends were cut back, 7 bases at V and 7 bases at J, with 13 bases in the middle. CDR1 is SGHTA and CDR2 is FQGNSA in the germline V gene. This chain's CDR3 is CASNSGGGGYTF. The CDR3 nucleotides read TGTGCCAGCAACTCGGGTGGCGGTGGCTACACCTTC.

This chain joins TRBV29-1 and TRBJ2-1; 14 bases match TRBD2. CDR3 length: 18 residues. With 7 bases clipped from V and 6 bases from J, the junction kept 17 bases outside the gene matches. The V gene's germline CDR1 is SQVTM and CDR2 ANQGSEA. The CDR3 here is CSAEPRLAGGPGRNEQFF. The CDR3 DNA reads TGCAGCGCTGAGCCCCGACTAGCGGGGGGGCCCGGGCGCAATGAGCAGTTCTTC.

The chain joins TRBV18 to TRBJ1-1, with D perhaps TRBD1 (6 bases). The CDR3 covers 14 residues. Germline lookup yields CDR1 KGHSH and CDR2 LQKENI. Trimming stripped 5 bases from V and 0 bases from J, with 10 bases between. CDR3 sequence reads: CASSSGTLNTEAFF. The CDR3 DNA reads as TGTGCCAGCTCATCAGGGACATTGAACACTGAAGCTTTCTTT.

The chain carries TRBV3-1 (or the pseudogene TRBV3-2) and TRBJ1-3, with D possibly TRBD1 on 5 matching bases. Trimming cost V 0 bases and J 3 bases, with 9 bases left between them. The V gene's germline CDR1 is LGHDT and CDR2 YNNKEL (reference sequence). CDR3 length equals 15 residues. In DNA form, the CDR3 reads TGTGCCAGCAGCCAAGATAGGGGCAGTGGAAACACCATATATTTT. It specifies CASSQDRGSGNTIYF.

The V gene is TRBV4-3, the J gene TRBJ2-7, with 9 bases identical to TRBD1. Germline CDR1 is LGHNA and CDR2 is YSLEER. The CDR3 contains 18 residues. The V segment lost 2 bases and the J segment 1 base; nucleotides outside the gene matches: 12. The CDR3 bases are TGCGCCAGCAGCCAACGAAGTGGTAATGGACAGGGGTCCTACGAGCAGTACTTC. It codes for CASSQRSGNGQGSYEQYF.

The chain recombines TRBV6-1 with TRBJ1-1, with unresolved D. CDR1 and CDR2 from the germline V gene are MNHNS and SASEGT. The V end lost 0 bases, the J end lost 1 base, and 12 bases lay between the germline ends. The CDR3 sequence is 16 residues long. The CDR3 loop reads CASSEAGSHGNTEAFF. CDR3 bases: TGTGCCAGCAGTGAAGCAGGGAGCCATGGGAACACTGAAGCTTTCTTT.

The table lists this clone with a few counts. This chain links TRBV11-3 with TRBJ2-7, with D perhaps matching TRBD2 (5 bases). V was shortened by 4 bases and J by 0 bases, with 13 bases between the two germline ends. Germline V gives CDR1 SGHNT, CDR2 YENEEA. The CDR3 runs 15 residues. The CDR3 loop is CASSSKTGSSYEQYF. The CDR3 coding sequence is TGTGCCAGCAGCTCTAAAACGGGGAGCTCCTACGAGCAGTACTTC.

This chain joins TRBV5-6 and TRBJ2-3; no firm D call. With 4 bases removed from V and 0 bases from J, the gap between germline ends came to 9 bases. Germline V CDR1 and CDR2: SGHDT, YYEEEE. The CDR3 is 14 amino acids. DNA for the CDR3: TGTGCCAGCAGCCTGACACAAAGCACAGATACGCAGTATTTT. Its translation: CASSLTQSTDTQYF. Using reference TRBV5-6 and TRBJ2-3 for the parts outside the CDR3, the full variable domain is DAGVTQSPTHLIKTRGQQVTLRCSPKSGHDTVSWYQQALGQGPQFIFQYYEEEERQRGNFPDRFSGHQFPNYSSELNVNALLLGDSALYLCASSLTQSTDTQYFGPGTRLTVL.

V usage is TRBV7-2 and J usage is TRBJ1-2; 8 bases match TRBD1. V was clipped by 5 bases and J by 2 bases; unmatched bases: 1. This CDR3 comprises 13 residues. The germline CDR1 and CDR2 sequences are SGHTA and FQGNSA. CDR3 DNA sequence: TGTGCCAGCAGCGGACAGGGAAACTATGGCTACACCTTC. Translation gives CASSGQGNYGYTF.

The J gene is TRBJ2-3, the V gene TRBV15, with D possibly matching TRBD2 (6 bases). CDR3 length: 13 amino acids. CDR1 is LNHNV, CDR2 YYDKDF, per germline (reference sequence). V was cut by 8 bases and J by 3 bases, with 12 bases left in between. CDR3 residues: CATGQRGTDTQYF. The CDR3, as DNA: TGTGCCACCGGTCAACGGGGGACAGATACGCAGTATTTT.

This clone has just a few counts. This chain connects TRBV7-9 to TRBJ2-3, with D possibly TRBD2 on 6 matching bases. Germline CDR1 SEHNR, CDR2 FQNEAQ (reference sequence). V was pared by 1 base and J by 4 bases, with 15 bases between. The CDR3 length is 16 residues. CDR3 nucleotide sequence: TGTGCCAGCAGCTTAGAGGTTCTGCTAGCGCCAGATACGCAGTATTTT. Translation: CASSLEVLLAPDTQYF.

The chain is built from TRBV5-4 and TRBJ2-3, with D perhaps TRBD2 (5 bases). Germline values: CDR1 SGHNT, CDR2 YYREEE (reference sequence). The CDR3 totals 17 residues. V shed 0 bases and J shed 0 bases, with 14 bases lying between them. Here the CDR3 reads CASSLAAGLPSTDTQYF. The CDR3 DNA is TGTGCCAGCAGCTTGGCGGCGGGCCTCCCAAGCACAGATACGCAGTATTTT.

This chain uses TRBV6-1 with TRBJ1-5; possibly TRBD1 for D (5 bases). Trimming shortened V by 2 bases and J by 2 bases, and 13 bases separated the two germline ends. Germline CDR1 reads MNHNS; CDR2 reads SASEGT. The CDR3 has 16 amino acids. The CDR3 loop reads CASSELVGRGNQPQHF. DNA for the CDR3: TGTGCCAGCAGTGAACTGGTGGGCAGGGGCAATCAGCCCCAGCATTTT.

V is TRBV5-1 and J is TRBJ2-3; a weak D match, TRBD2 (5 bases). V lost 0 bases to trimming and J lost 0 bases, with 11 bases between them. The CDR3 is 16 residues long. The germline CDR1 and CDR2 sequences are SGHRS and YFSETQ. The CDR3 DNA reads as TGCGCCAGCAGCTTGGCCACGTCGGGAAGCACAGATACGCAGTATTTT. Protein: CASSLATSGSTDTQYF. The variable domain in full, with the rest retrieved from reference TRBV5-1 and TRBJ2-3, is KAGVTQTPRYLIKTRGQQVTLSCSPISGHRSVSWYQQTPGQGLQFLFEYFSETQRNKGNFPGRFSGRQFSNSRSEMNVSTLELGDSALYLCASSLATSGSTDTQYFGPGTRLTVL.

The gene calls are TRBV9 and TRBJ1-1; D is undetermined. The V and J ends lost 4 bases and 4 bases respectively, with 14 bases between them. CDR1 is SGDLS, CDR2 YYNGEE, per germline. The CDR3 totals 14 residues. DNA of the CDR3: TGTGCCAGCAGCCCCCGGGTCGAACGCACTGAAGCTTTCTTT. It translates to CASSPRVERTEAFF.